The T cell receptor (beta chain) described here comes from a study of regulatory T cells in long-lasting Graves disease. CDR3 length: 13 amino acids. The V gene lost 7 bases and the J gene lost 3 bases, with 10 bases spanning the gap. Germline-derived CDR1 and CDR2 are ENHRY and SYGVKD. HTBI primers from iRepertoire and Arm-PCR of CDR3 regions yielded the TCR beta libraries. TCRdb reprocessed the multiplex PCR reads via MiXCR and lists one record per CDR3 protein. The sample shows a few hundred thousand distinct CDR3 sequences, 20% to 25% of them seen only once. Stated time point: persistent/refractory GD, antithyroid drugs over 5 years with positive TRAb. TCR sequences were obtained from RNA taken from PBMCs. Only a few counts were recorded for this clonotype.

This chain joins TRBV10-3 and TRBJ1-5; TRBD1 might be the D (5 bases). This TCR derives from a female donor with Graves disease. Sample: peripheral blood mononuclear cells (PBMCs), taken when the disease was refractory, from a patient treated with antithyroid drugs. CDR3 residues: CAIMPGPNQPQHF. As DNA, the CDR3 is TGTGCCATCATGCCAGGGCCCAATCAGCCCCAGCATTTT.